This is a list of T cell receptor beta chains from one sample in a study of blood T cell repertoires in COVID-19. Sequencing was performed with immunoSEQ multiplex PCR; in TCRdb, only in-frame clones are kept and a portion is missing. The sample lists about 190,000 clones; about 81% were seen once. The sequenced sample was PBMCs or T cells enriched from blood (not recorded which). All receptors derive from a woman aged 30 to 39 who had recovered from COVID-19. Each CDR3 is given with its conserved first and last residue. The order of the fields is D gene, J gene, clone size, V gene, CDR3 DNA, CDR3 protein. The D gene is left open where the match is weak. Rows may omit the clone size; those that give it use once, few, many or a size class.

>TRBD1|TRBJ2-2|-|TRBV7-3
TGTGCCAGCAGCTTAGGACAGGGCGGTACCGGGGAGCTGTTTTTT
CASSLGQGGTGELFF
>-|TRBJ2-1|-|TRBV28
TGTGCCAGCAGTACTCGACTTGAAAATGAGCAGTTCTTC
CASSTRLENEQFF
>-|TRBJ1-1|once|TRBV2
TGTGCCAGCAAGGGAGATGGGACTGAAGCTTTCTTT
CASKGDGTEAFF
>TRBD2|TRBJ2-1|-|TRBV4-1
TGCGCCAGCAGCCATAGCCCCCTAGGGACTAGTCCGGAAGAGCAGTTCTTC
CASSHSPLGTSPEEQFF
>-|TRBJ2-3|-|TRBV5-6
TGTGCCAGCAGTCTTCGACTAGGGCCCGGGACAGATACGCAGTATTTT
CASSLRLGPGTDTQYF
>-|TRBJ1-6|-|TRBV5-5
TGTGCCAGCAGCTGGCGGTGGAGCTCCTATAATTCACCCCTCCACTTT
CASSWRWSSYNSPLHF
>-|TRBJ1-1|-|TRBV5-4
TGTGCCAGCAGCACTGGCGGGGGGCCGAACACTGAAGCTTTCTTT
CASSTGGGPNTEAFF
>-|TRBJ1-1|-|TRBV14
TGTGCCAGCAGCCAAGACGGGAAAGGAACTGAAGCTTTCTTT
CASSQDGKGTEAFF
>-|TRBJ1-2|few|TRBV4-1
TGCGCCAGCAGCCAAGAATTGACGCGACAGGCTACTTCCTATGGCTACACCTTC
CASSQELTRQATSYGYTF
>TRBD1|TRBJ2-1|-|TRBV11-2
TGTGCCAGCAGCCCGATGGACAGGGTCGGCTACAATGAGCAGTTCTTC
CASSPMDRVGYNEQFF
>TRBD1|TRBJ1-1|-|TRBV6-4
TGTGCCAGCAGTGAAGCAGGGGGCCCCACTGAAGCTTTCTTT
CASSEAGGPTEAFF
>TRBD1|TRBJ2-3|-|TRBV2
TGTGCCAGCAGTGAGGGGACAGGGGCCGATACGCAGTATTTT
CASSEGTGADTQYF
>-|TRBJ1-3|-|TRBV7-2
TGTGCCAGCAGCTTCGGGAGCTCTGGAAACACCATATATTTT
CASSFGSSGNTIYF
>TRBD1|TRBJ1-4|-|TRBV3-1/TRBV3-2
TGTGCCAGCAGCAGCCGGACAGGGATTTTCGAAAAACTGTTTTTT
CASSSRTGIFEKLFF
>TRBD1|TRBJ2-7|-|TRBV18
TGTGCCAGCTCACTAGACAGGGACGAGCAGTACTTC
CASSLDRDEQYF
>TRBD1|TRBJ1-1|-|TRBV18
TGTGCCAGCTCACCGGGACAGGGAACCACTGAAGCTTTCTTT
CASSPGQGTTEAFF
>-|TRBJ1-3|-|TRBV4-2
TGTGCCAGCAGCCAAGTCAGTGGGAGTGGGTACCAAGCACCTGGAAACACCATATATTTT
CASSQVSGSGYQAPGNTIYF
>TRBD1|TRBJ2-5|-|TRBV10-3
TGTGCCATCAGTGAGTCGAGTCAGGGGGCTCGGGAGACCCAGTACTTC
CAISESSQGARETQYF
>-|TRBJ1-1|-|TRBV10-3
TGTGCCATCAAGCACCAACTCTCGAACACTGAAGCTTTCTTT
CAIKHQLSNTEAFF
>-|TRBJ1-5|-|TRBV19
TGTGCCAGTCTATCGGGTAATCAGCCCCAGCATTTT
CASLSGNQPQHF
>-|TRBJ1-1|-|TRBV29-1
TGCAGCGTTGGACAAGAAGCTTTCTTT
CSVGQEAFF
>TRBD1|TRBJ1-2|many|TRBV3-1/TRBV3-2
TGTGCCAGCAGCGAAATCCCCTCAGGGGGCAGTGGCTACACCTTC
CASSEIPSGGSGYTF
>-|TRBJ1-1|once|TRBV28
TGTGCCAGCAGTTTAGGGGGCGTGGGTGACACTGAAGCTTTCTTT
CASSLGGVGDTEAFF
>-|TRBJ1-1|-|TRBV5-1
TGCGCCAGCAGCTTGGCCACCAGGGAGGGCACTGAAGCTTTCTTT
CASSLATREGTEAFF
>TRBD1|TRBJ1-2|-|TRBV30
TGTGCCTGGAGCTTAGACAGGGAGAAAGGCTACACCTTC
CAWSLDREKGYTF
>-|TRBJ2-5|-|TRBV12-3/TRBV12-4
TGTGCCAGCAGCCCAAAAGAGACCCAGTACTTC
CASSPKETQYF
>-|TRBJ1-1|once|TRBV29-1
TGCAGCGTTGGCCCTACTCGGGGGGGGACTGAAGCTTTCTTT
CSVGPTRGGTEAFF
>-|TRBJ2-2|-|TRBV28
TGTGCCAGCAGTTTACGATTGCAGGCTTTGAACACCGGGGAGCTGTTTTTT
CASSLRLQALNTGELFF
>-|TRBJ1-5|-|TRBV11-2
TGTGCCAGCGCTCAGGCGGGGGCCATTGATCAGCCCCAGCATTTT
CASAQAGAIDQPQHF
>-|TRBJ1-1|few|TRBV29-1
TGCAGCGTTGGGGGAGGTCGAGGGTCGGGGACTGAAGCTTTCTTT
CSVGGGRGSGTEAFF
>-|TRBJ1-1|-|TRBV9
TGTGCCAGCAGCCCTCGAGCCGGTTTACTGACTGAAGCTTTCTTT
CASSPRAGLLTEAFF
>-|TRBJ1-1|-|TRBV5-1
TGCGCCAGCAGCCCGGCGGGGGCAAAGTCAATGAACACTGAAGCTTTCTTT
CASSPAGAKSMNTEAFF
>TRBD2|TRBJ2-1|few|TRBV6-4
TGTGCCAGCAGCTTAGCGGGGGATTCCTACAATGAGCAGTTCTTC
CASSLAGDSYNEQFF
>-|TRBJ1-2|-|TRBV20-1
TGCAGTGCTATGGGCAACGGTGGCTACACCTTC
CSAMGNGGYTF
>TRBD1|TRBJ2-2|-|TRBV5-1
TGCGCCAGCAGCTTACAGGGGGCGACGTTCGCGAACACCGGGGAGCTGTTTTTT
CASSLQGATFANTGELFF
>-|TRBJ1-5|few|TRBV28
TGTGCCAGCAGGTTATACAGGGATTCCAATCAGCCCCAGCATTTT
CASRLYRDSNQPQHF
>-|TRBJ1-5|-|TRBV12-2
TGTGCAAGTCGCTCCGATCAGCCCCAGCATTTT
CASRSDQPQHF
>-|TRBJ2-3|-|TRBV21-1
TGTGCCAGCAGCAAAGTGGTCCTAGCGGGGAGCACAGATACGCAGTATTTT
CASSKVVLAGSTDTQYF
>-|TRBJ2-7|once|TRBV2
TGTGCCAGCATTTGGACAGTCACCTACGAGCAGTACTTC
CASIWTVTYEQYF
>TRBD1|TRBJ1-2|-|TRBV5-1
TGCGCCAGCAGCTTCGCGACAGGGGAAGATGGCTACACCTTC
CASSFATGEDGYTF
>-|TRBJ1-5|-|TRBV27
TGTGCCAGCAGTTTAAGGGACACCAATCAGCCCCAGCATTTT
CASSLRDTNQPQHF
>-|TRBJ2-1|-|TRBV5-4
TGTGCCAGCAGCCGGAGGGCACATGAGCAGTTCTTC
CASSRRAHEQFF
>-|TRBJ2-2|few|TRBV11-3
TGTGCCAGCAGACCTGGAGACTTGTTCACCGGGGAGCTGTTTTTT
CASRPGDLFTGELFF
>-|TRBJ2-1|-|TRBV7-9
TGTGCCAGCAGCTTAATGATTGGGGTTTTAGGGACTGGGGTCAATGAGCAGTTCTTC
CASSLMIGVLGTGVNEQFF
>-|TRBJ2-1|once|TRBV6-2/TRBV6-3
TGTGCCAGCAGTTCCCCCCCGGGAGCCTTCAATGAGCAGTTCTTC
CASSSPPGAFNEQFF
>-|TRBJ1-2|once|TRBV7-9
TGTGCCAGCAGCCCCCCACTTGATAGAGGCTACACCTTC
CASSPPLDRGYTF
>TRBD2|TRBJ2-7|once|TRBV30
TGTGCCTGGAGTGTGACTAGCGGATATTACGAGCAGTACTTC
CAWSVTSGYYEQYF
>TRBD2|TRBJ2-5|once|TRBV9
TGTGCCAGCAGCGTAGCCACTAGCGGGAGTGAGACCCAGTACTTC
CASSVATSGSETQYF
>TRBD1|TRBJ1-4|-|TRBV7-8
TGTGCCAGCAGCCCCGGACAGGGCGCAACTAATGAAAAACTGTTTTTT
CASSPGQGATNEKLFF
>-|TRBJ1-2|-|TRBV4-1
TGCGCCAGCAGCCCCGGGTCCGCCGCGAGGTATGGCTACACCTTC
CASSPGSAARYGYTF
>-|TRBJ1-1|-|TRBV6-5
TGTGCCAGCAGCTCTAAGAGGACTGAAGCTTTCTTT
CASSSKRTEAFF
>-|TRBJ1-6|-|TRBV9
TGTGCCAGCAGCGTAGCTTGGGGGGGTAACGGTTCACCCCTCCACTTT
CASSVAWGGNGSPLHF
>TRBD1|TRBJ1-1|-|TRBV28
TGTGCCAGCAGTGGGACAGGGTCGCACACTGAAGCTTTCTTT
CASSGTGSHTEAFF
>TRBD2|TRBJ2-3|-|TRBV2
TGTGCCAGCAGTGTATCCGGGACTAGCGGGAACTGGGGCACAGATACGCAGTATTTT
CASSVSGTSGNWGTDTQYF
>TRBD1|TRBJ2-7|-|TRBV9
TGTGCCAGCAGCGTAGGACAGGGGGGAGGGTCTCCCCCATACGAGCAGTACTTC
CASSVGQGGGSPPYEQYF